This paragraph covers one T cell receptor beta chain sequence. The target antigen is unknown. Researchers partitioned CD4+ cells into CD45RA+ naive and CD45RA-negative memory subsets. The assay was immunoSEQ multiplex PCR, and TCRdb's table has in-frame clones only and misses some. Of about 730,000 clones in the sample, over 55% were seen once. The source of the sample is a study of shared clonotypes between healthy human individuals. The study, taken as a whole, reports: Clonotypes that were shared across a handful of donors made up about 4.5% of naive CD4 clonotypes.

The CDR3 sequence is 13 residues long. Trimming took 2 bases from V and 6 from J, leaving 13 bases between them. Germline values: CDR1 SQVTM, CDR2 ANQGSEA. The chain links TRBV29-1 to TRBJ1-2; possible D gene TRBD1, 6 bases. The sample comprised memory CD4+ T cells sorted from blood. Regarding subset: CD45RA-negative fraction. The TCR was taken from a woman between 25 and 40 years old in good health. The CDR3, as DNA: TGCAGCGTTGAATTTAGGACAGAGGATGGCTACACCTTC. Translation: CSVEFRTEDGYTF. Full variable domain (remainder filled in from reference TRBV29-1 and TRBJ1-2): SAVISQKPSRDICQRGTSLTIQCQVDSQVTMMFWYRQQPGQSLTLIATANQGSEATYESGFVIDKFPISRPNLTFSTLTVSNMSPEDSSIYLCSVEFRTEDGYTFGSGTRLTVV.